The rows below give T cell receptor beta chains drawn from one sample of a study of cytomegalovirus exposure and HLA in healthy donors. This table comes from immunoSEQ multiplex PCR, and its TCRdb copy is limited to in-frame clones, with some not included. The sample carries some 190,000 clones, about nine tenths recorded once. What was sequenced was PBMCs. All receptors come from a boy younger than 10 in good health and CMV-seronegative. Each CDR3 is given without its conserved first and last residue.

v_call,cdr3_length,j_call,cdr3_aa
TRBV5-1,15,TRBJ2-3,ASSSGLAGSMVDTQY
TRBV28,13,TRBJ2-7,ASSLSGQGADEQY
TRBV5-1,13,TRBJ1-3,ASSLSLTGEGTIY
TRBV27,11,TRBJ2-3,ASSGLAQDTQY
TRBV28,14,TRBJ2-1,ASSSPLAEPYNEQF
TRBV7-9,12,TRBJ1-1,ASSLVAGNTEAF
TRBV19,12,TRBJ1-5,ASSIDSVYQPQH
TRBV11-2,16,TRBJ2-3,ASSQQNQGQGGKDTQY
TRBV11-2,12,TRBJ1-2,ASSPLVQNYGYT
TRBV9,12,TRBJ1-1,ASSPDPGGAEAF
TRBV6-1,13,TRBJ1-1,ASSATGQFNTEAF
TRBV28,10,TRBJ2-5,ASSLIRETQY
TRBV11-1,12,TRBJ1-1,ASSFDYRNTEAF
TRBV18,14,TRBJ2-1,ASSPSSGGTYNEQF
TRBV9,18,TRBJ1-2,ASSFAEMECHRGDFYGYT
TRBV6-4,13,TRBJ2-3,ASSEGGGGTDTQY
TRBV29-1,10,TRBJ2-5,SVDSGQETQY
TRBV30,12,TRBJ1-5,AWSISGSNQPQH